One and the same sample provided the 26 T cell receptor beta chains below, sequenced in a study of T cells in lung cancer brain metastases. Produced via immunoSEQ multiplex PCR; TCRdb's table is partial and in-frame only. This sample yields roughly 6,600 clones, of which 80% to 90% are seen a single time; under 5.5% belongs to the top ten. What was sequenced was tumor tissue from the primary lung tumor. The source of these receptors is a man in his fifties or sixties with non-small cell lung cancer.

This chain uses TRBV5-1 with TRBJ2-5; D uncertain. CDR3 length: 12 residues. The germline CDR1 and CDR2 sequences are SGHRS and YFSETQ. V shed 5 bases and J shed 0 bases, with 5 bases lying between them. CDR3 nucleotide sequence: TGCGCCAGCAGAACGAACCAAGAGACCCAGTACTTC. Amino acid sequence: CASRTNQETQYF.

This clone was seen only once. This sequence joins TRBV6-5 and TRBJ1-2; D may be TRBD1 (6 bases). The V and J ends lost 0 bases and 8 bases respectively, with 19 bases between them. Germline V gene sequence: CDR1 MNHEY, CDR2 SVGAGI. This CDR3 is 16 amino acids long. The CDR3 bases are TGTGCCAGCAGTTACTCGGACGCTGTTTCCGGGGGCGGCTACACCTTC. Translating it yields CASSYSDAVSGGGYTF.

CDR3 region: CASSLGLAGVSNEQFF. DNA of the CDR3: TGTGCCAGCAGCTTGGGTCTAGCGGGGGTTTCCAATGAGCAGTTCTTC. The chain couples TRBV5-6 to TRBJ2-1; 10 bases are shared with TRBD2. The CDR3 sequence is 16 residues long. V was clipped by 0 bases and J by 6 bases; unmatched bases: 6. Germline CDR1 reads SGHDT; CDR2 reads YYEEEE.

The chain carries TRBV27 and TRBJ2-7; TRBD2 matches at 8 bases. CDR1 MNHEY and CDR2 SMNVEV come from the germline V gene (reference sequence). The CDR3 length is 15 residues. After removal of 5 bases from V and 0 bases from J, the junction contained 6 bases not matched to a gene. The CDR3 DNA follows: TGTGCCAGCAGTGATACCGGGACTAGCTCCTACGAGCAGTACTTC. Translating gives CASSDTGTSSYEQYF.

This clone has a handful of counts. The CDR3 protein is CASSQVIRLAGNTGELFF. The CDR3 nucleotides read TGTGCCAGCAGCCAAGTTATTCGCCTAGCGGGGAACACCGGGGAGCTGTTTTTT. The V and J genes are TRBV4-2 and TRBJ2-2; 8 bases line up with TRBD2. The CDR3 spans 18 residues. V was clipped by 1 base and J by 1 base; unmatched bases: 8. The germline CDR1 and CDR2 sequences are LGHNA and YNFKEQ.

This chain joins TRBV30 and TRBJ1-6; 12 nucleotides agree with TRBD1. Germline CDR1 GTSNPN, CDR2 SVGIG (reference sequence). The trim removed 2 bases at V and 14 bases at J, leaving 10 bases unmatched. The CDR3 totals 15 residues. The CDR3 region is CAWSSGSGTGGSLHF. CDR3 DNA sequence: TGTGCCTGGAGTTCGGGGTCCGGGACAGGGGGCTCCCTCCACTTT. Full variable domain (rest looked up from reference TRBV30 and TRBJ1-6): SQTIHQWPATLVQPVGSPLSLECTVEGTSNPNLYWYRQAAGRGLQLLFYSVGIGQISSEVPQNLSASRPQDRQFILSSKKLLLSDSGFYLCAWSSGSGTGGSLHFGNGTRLTVT.

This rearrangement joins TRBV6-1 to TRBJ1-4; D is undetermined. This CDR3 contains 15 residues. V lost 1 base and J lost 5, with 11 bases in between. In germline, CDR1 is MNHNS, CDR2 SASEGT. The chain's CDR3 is CASSEGGFLNEKLFF. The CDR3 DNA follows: TGTGCCAGCAGTGAAGGCGGGTTTCTGAATGAAAAACTGTTTTTT.

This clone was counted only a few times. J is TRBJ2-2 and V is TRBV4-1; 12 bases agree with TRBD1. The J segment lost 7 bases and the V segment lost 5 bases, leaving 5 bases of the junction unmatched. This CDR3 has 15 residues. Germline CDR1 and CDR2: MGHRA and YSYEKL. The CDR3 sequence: CASSSGQGAFGELFF. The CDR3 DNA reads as TGCGCCAGCAGCTCGGGACAGGGGGCTTTCGGGGAGCTGTTTTTT.

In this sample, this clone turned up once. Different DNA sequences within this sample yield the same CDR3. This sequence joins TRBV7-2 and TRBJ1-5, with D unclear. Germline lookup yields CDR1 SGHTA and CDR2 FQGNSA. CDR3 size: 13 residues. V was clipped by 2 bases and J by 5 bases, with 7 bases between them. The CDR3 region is CASSLWRDQPQHF. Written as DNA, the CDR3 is TGTGCCAGCAGCTTATGGAGGGATCAGCCCCAGCATTTT. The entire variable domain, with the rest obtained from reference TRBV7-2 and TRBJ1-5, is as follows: GAGVSQSPSNKVTEKGKDVELRCDPISGHTALYWYRQSLGQGLEFLIYFQGNSAPDKSGLPSDRFSAERTGGSVSTLTIQRTQQEDSAVYLCASSLWRDQPQHFGDGTRLSIL.

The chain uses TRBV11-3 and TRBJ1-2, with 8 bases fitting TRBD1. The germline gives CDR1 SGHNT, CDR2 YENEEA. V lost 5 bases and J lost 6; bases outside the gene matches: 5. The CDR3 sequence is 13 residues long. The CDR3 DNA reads TGTGCCAGCAGCCGTGGACAGGGAGATGGCTACACCTTC. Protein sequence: CASSRGQGDGYTF.

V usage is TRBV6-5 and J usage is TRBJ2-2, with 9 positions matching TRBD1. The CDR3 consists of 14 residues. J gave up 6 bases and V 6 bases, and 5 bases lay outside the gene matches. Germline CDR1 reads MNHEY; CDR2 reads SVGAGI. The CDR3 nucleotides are TGTGCCAGCAGGGGACAGGGATGGTCCGGGGAGCTGTTTTTT. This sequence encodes CASRGQGWSGELFF.

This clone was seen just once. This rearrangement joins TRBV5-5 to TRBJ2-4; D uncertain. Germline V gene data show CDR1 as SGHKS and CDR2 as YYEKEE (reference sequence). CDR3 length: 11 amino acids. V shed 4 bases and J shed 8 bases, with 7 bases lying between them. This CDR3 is CASSRSDIQYF. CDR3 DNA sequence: TGTGCCAGCAGCCGATCGGACATTCAGTACTTC. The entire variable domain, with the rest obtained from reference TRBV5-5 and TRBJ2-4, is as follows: DAGVTQSPTHLIKTRGQQVTLRCSPISGHKSVSWYQQVLGQGPQFIFQYYEKEERGRGNFPDRFSARQFPNYSSELNVNALLLGDSALYLCASSRSDIQYFGAGTRLSVL.

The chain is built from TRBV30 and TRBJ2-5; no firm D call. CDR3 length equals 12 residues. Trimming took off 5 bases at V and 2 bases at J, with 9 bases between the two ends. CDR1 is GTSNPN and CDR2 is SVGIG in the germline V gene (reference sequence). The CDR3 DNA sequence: TGTGCCTGGGGACGGAATCAAGAGACCCAGTACTTC. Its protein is CAWGRNQETQYF.

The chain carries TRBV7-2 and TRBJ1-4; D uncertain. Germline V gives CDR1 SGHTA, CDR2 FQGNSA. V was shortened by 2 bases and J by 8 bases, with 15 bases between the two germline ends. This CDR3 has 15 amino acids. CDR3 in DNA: TGTGCCAGCAGCTTACGTAGCGCAGAACAGGAAAAACTGTTTTTT. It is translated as CASSLRSAEQEKLFF.

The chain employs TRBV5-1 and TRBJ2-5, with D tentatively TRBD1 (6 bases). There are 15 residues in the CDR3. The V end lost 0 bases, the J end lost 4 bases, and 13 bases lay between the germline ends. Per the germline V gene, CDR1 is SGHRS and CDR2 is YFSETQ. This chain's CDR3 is CASSLGDTRGETQYF. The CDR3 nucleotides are TGCGCCAGCAGCTTGGGGGACACTCGAGGAGAGACCCAGTACTTC. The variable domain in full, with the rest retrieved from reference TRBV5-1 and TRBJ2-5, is KAGVTQTPRYLIKTRGQQVTLSCSPISGHRSVSWYQQTPGQGLQFLFEYFSETQRNKGNFPGRFSGRQFSNSRSEMNVSTLELGDSALYLCASSLGDTRGETQYFGPGTRLLVL.

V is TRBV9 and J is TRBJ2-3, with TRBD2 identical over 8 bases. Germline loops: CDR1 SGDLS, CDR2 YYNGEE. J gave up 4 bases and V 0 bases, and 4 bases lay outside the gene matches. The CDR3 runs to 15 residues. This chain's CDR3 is CASSVAGTRADTQYF. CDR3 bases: TGTGCCAGCAGCGTAGCGGGGACTAGGGCAGATACGCAGTATTTT.

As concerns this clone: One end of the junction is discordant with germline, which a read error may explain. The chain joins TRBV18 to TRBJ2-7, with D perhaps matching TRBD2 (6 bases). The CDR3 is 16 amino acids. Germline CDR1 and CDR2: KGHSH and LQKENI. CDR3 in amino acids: CASSPNPGRLPREQYF. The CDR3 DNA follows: TGTGCCAGCTCGCCGAATCCGGGACGGCTCCCTCGGGAGCAGTACTTT.

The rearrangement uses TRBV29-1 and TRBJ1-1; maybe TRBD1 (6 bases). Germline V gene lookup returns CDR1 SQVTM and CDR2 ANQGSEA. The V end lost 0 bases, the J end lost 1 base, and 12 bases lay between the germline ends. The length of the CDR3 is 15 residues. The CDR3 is CSVEDSGAGNTEAFF. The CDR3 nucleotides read TGCAGCGTTGAAGATTCAGGGGCGGGGAACACTGAAGCTTTCTTT.

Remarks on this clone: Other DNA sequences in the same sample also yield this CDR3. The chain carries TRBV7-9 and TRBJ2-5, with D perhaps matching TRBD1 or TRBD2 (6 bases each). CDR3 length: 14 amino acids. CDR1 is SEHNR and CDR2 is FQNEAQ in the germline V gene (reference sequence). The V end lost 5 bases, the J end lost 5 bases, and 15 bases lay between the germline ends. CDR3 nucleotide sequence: TGTGCCAGCAGCGTCCGGGGGCCTGGGGAGACCCAGTACTTC. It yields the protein CASSVRGPGETQYF.

This chain's CDR3 is CASSPPGDYEQYF. In nucleotides, the CDR3 is TGTGCCAGCAGCCCCCCTGGCGACTACGAGCAGTACTTC. The V and J genes are TRBV7-2 and TRBJ2-7; D is unresolved. The CDR3 consists of 13 residues. Trimming shortened V by 5 bases and J by 3 bases, and 11 bases separated the two germline ends. Per germline, CDR1 SGHTA and CDR2 FQGNSA.

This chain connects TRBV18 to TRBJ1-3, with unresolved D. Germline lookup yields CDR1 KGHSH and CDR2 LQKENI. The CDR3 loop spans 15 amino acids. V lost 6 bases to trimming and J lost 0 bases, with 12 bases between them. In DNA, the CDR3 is TGTGCCAGCTCGGCGGGTCAACTCTCTGGAAACACCATATATTTT. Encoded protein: CASSAGQLSGNTIYF.

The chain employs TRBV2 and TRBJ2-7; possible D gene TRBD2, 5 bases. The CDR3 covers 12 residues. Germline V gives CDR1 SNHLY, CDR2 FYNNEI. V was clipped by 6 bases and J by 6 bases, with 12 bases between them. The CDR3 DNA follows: TGTGCCAGCAGCCCAAACGGGGTCGAGCAGTACTTC. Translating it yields CASSPNGVEQYF.

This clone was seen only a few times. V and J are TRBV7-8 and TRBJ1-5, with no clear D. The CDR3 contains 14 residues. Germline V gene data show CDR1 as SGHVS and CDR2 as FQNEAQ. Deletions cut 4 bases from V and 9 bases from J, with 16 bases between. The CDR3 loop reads CASSSTPLLWPQHF. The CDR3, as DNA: TGTGCCAGCAGCTCGACACCTTTGCTTTGGCCCCAGCATTTT.

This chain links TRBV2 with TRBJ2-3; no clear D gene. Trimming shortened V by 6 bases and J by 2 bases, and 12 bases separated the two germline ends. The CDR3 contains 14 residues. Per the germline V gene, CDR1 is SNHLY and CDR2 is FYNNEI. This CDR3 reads CASSDLVLTDTQYF. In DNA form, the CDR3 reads TGTGCCAGCAGCGACCTCGTCCTCACAGATACGCAGTATTTT.

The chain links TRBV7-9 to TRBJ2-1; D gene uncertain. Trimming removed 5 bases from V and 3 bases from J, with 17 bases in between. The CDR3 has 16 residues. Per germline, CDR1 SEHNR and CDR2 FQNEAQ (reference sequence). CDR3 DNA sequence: TGTGCCAGCAGCGCGGCCCCCTCAGCAAGCTACAATGAGCAGTTCTTC. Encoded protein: CASSAAPSASYNEQFF.

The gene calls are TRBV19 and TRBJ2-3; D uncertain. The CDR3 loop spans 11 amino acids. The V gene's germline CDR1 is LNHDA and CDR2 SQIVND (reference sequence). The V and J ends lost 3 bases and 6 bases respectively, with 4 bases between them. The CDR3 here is CASSMGDTQYF. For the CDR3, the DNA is TGTGCCAGTAGTATGGGCGATACGCAGTATTTT.